A selection of T cell receptor beta chains follows, all from one sample in a study of T cell responses to AZD1222 COVID-19 vaccine. The data were produced by immunoSEQ multiplex PCR, yet TCRdb's version contains in-frame clones alone and is incomplete. The profile shows some 150,000 clones, around nine tenths of them singletons. Sequencing used peripheral blood, obtained on day 0 of AZD1222 vaccination. These receptors were collected from an adult in good health. CDR3s include the opening cysteine and the closing phenylalanine or tryptophan. The order of the fields is CDR3 length, V gene, J gene, CDR3 protein.

length: 14; V: TRBV5-1; J: TRBJ1-2; CDR3: CASSPLDVNYGYTF
length: 13; V: TRBV9; J: TRBJ2-2; CDR3: CASSGQGTGELFF
length: 15; V: TRBV19; J: TRBJ1-1; CDR3: CASSIRTGANTEAFF
length: 15; V: TRBV6-5; J: TRBJ2-1; CDR3: CASSGGRGPYNEQFF
length: 13; V: TRBV7-9; J: TRBJ2-7; CDR3: CASSSSDRYEQYF
length: 13; V: TRBV7-2; J: TRBJ2-7; CDR3: CASSWGQSYEQYF
length: 15; V: TRBV11-2; J: TRBJ1-6; CDR3: CASSLGQVQGSPLHF
length: 12; V: TRBV7-9; J: TRBJ1-2; CDR3: CASSLETDGYTF
length: 15; V: TRBV3-1/TRBV3-2; J: TRBJ2-1; CDR3: CASSPLGGRQDEQFF
length: 15; V: TRBV2; J: TRBJ1-2; CDR3: CASRYPGQSNYGYTF
length: 12; V: TRBV5-5; J: TRBJ1-2; CDR3: CASIGNNYGYTF
length: 12; V: TRBV12-3/TRBV12-4; J: TRBJ2-7; CDR3: CASSPQGYEQYF
length: 14; V: TRBV2; J: TRBJ1-2; CDR3: CASSGQGALGGYTF
length: 13; V: TRBV12-3/TRBV12-4; J: TRBJ2-1; CDR3: CASSLLSSNEQFF
length: 18; V: TRBV10-3; J: TRBJ2-3; CDR3: CAISETVRLAGGSDTQYF